At least ten counts were recorded for the clone carrying this TCR beta chain. Its cognate antigen is unknown. None of the donors, who were healthy HIV-negative adults, had recently had acute infections or vaccinations. The V and J ends lost 8 bases and 8 bases respectively, with 14 bases between them. Germline V gene sequence: CDR1 SGHNT, CDR2 YYREEE (reference sequence). The CDR3 length is 12 residues. These data belong to a study of shared clonotypes between healthy human individuals. Study summary: Those who served as donors were a couple of women and a few men between the ages of 18 and 49. Findings and limits, study-wide: A small donor pool kept down the genetic and exposure-history diversity that was represented.

Sequencing on ten immunoSEQ deep assay plates was performed for unsorted PBMC DNA. Assay used: immunoSEQ multiplex PCR; TCRdb lists only in-frame clones, some missing. The sample records about half a million clones, roughly 78% being singletons. The chain has TRBV5-4 and TRBJ2-1; D might be TRBD1 (5 bases). The sample was PBMCs. This receptor was identified in a woman between 35 and 50 years old in good health. Some clones in this sample may be carry-over from other donors' samples. The CDR3: CASSQGFDEQFF. DNA for the CDR3: TGTGCCAGTTCCCAGGGTTTCGATGAGCAGTTCTTC.